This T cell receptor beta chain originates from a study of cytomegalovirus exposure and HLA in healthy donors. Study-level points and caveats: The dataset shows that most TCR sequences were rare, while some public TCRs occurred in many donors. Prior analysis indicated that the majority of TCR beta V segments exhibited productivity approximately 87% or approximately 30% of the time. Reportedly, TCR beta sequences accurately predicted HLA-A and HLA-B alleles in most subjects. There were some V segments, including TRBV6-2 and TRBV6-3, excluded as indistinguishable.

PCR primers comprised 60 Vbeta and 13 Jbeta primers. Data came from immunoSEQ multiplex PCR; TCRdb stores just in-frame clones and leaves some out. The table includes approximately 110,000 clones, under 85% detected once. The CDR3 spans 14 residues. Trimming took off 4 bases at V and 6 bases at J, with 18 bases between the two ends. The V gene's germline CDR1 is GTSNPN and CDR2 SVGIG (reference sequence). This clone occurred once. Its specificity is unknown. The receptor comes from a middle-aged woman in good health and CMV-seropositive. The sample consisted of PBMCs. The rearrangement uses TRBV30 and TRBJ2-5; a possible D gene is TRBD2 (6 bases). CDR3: CAWMPGRSSKTQYF. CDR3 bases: TGTGCCTGGATGCCCGGGAGATCATCAAAGACCCAGTACTTC.